The 2 T cell receptor beta chains below were found in one sample sequenced in a study of shared clonotypes between healthy human individuals. The repertoire was sequenced with immunoSEQ multiplex PCR; TCRdb's copy has only in-frame clones and lacks some. The data hold roughly 480,000 clones, with 65% to 80% observed a single time. Material for sequencing was PBMCs. These receptors were taken from a woman between 35 and 50 years old in good health. Some clones in this sample may be carry-over from other donors' samples.

The J gene is TRBJ1-6, the V gene TRBV28; 9 nucleotides line up with TRBD1. Germline CDR1 MDHEN, CDR2 SYDVKM. Trimming cost V 8 bases and J 7 bases; bases outside gene matches: 3. There are 13 residues in the CDR3. The CDR3 DNA is TGTGCCAGCGGAGACAGGGGGAATTCACCCCTCCACTTT. Its translation: CASGDRGNSPLHF.

The J gene is TRBJ1-2, the V gene TRBV30; 7 nucleotides align to TRBD1. Germline V gene lookup returns CDR1 GTSNPN and CDR2 SVGIG (reference sequence). The length of the CDR3 is 14 residues. V shed 0 bases and J 4 bases; nucleotides not matched to a gene: 5. CDR3 in DNA: TGTGCCTGGAGTGTACGGGCAGGGGGCTATGGCTACACCTTC. Amino acids: CAWSVRAGGYGYTF.